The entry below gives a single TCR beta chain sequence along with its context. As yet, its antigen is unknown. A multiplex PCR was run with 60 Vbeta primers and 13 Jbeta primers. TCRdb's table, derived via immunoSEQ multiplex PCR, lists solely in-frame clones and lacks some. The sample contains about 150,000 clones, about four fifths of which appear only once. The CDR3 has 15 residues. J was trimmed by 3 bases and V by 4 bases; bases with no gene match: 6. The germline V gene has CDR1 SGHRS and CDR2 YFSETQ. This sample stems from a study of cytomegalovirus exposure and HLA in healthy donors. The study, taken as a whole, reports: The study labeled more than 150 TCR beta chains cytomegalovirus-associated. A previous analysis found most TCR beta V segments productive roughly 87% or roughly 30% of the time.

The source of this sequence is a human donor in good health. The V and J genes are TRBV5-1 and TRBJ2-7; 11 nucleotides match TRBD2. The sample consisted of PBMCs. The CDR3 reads CASSLTSGNIYEQYF. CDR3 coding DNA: TGCGCCAGCAGCCTGACTAGCGGGAATATCTACGAGCAGTACTTC.